The 31 T cell receptor beta chains below were found in one sample sequenced in a study of cytomegalovirus exposure and HLA in healthy donors. With 60 Vbeta and 13 Jbeta primers, the PCR was carried out. This table comes from immunoSEQ multiplex PCR, and its TCRdb copy is limited to in-frame clones, with some not included. The table has about 170,000 clones, 80% to 90% seen once. Source material: PBMCs. Receptors were obtained from a male donor in good health and CMV-seronegative.

The chain is built from TRBV7-2 and TRBJ2-2, with D possibly matching TRBD2 (6 bases). V was pared by 5 bases and J by 6 bases, with 16 bases between. The germline CDR1 and CDR2 sequences are SGHTA and FQGNSA. The CDR3 is 15 residues long. The CDR3 is CASSLGGGVPGELFF. CDR3 nucleotide sequence: TGTGCCAGCAGCCTAGGCGGAGGGGTCCCCGGGGAGCTGTTTTTT. The whole variable domain, remainder taken from reference TRBV7-2 and TRBJ2-2, is GAGVSQSPSNKVTEKGKDVELRCDPISGHTALYWYRQSLGQGLEFLIYFQGNSAPDKSGLPSDRFSAERTGGSVSTLTIQRTQQEDSAVYLCASSLGGGVPGELFFGEGSRLTVL.

The table lists this clone with a count of one. The rearrangement joins TRBV19 to TRBJ1-2; TRBD1 agrees at 9 bases. V dropped 8 bases and J dropped 7; count of bases not matched to a gene: 8. The CDR3 spans 13 residues. Looked up from germline, CDR1 is LNHDA and CDR2 is SQIVND (reference sequence). CDR3 amino acids: CASVRDRAFGYTF. The CDR3 DNA follows: TGTGCCAGTGTCCGGGACAGGGCTTTTGGCTACACCTTC.

V usage is TRBV6-5 and J usage is TRBJ2-5; the D gene is possibly TRBD1 (6 bases). The germline V gene has CDR1 MNHEY and CDR2 SVGAGI. CDR3 length: 14 residues. V lost 0 bases to trimming and J lost 4 bases, with 9 bases between them. CDR3 nucleotides: TGTGCCAGCAGTTACTCACAGGGTGGAGAGACCCAGTACTTC. Its translation is CASSYSQGGETQYF.

V and J are TRBV28 and TRBJ1-1; 7 bases align to TRBD1. With 3 bases clipped from V and 2 bases from J, the junction kept 9 bases outside the gene matches. Per the germline V gene, CDR1 is MDHEN and CDR2 is SYDVKM. CDR3 size: 16 residues. CDR3 loop: CASSFMQGGGNTEAFF. The CDR3 nucleotides read TGTGCCAGCAGTTTTATGCAGGGGGGTGGTAACACTGAAGCTTTCTTT.

The chain has TRBV7-2 and TRBJ1-5; 8 positions agree with TRBD1. Germline V gene data show CDR1 as SGHTA and CDR2 as FQGNSA. The CDR3 sequence is 15 residues long. The V segment lost 5 bases and the J segment 7 bases; nucleotides outside the gene matches: 10. CDR3 in amino acids: CASSTGTGDRQPQHF. In DNA, the CDR3 is TGTGCCAGCAGCACCGGGACAGGCGACCGACAGCCCCAGCATTTT.

The CDR3 DNA is TGTGCCTGGAGTGTAGGGGGACGGGGCTACACCTTC. Amino acids: CAWSVGGRGYTF. The chain combines TRBV30 with TRBJ1-2, with D possibly TRBD1 on 6 matching bases. CDR1 is GTSNPN, CDR2 SVGIG, per germline (reference sequence). The CDR3 has 12 residues. The ends were cut back, 0 bases at V and 8 bases at J, with 10 bases in the middle.

The chain links TRBV6-5 to TRBJ2-7; 10 bases are a match to TRBD2. The length of the CDR3 is 16 residues. The V and J ends lost 3 bases and 2 bases, in that order; junction bases with no gene match: 7. From germline, CDR1 is MNHEY and CDR2 SVGAGI. The chain's CDR3 is CASSYTSGRAAYEQYF. Here the CDR3 DNA reads TGTGCCAGCAGTTATACAAGCGGGAGGGCCGCCTACGAGCAGTACTTC.

The V gene is TRBV19, the J gene TRBJ2-2; 9 positions agree with TRBD2. In germline, CDR1 is LNHDA, CDR2 SQIVND (reference sequence). CDR3 length equals 17 residues. V gave up 7 bases and J gave up 2 bases; unmatched junction bases: 11. The CDR3 protein is CASTSPGLASNTGELFF. CDR3 DNA sequence: TGTGCCAGTACATCCCCTGGACTAGCGTCAAACACCGGGGAGCTGTTTTTT.

The chain uses TRBV7-8 and TRBJ2-7; D is possibly TRBD2 (6 bases). In germline, CDR1 is SGHVS, CDR2 FQNEAQ. CDR3 size: 13 residues. V lost 1 base, J lost 9 bases, and 13 bases lay in between. The CDR3 here is CASSLGGRDSQYF. CDR3 DNA sequence: TGTGCCAGCAGCTTAGGGGGTAGGGACTCGCAGTACTTC.

This clone was observed a single time. The chain employs TRBV5-1 and TRBJ2-5; D might be TRBD1 (6 bases). There are 13 residues in the CDR3. Germline V lookup: CDR1 SGHRS, CDR2 YFSETQ. V shed 9 bases and J shed 5 bases, with 17 bases lying between them. The CDR3 nucleotides are TGCGCCACCGATACAGGGTTTGGGGAGACCCAGTACTTC. Its protein product is CATDTGFGETQYF.

In its sample, this clone was seen once. CDR3 nucleotides: TGTGGGGCAGGACATTACACAGATACGCAGTATTTT. Translating it yields CGAGHYTDTQYF. This chain links TRBV6-1 with TRBJ2-3; possible D gene TRBD1, 5 bases. This CDR3 has 12 residues. Germline V gene sequence: CDR1 MNHNS, CDR2 SASEGT.

This chain uses TRBV5-6 with TRBJ2-2; the match to TRBD1 covers 11 bases. This CDR3 comprises 18 residues. V dropped 3 bases and J dropped 2; count of bases not matched to a gene: 9. Germline lookup yields CDR1 SGHDT and CDR2 YYEEEE. The chain's CDR3 is CASSSMRGQGENTGELFF. CDR3 in DNA: TGTGCCAGCAGCTCCATGCGGGGACAGGGGGAAAACACCGGGGAGCTGTTTTTT. The full variable domain, with the rest looked up from reference TRBV5-6 and TRBJ2-2, is DAGVTQSPTHLIKTRGQQVTLRCSPKSGHDTVSWYQQALGQGPQFIFQYYEEEERQRGNFPDRFSGHQFPNYSSELNVNALLLGDSALYLCASSSMRGQGENTGELFFGEGSRLTVL.

The V gene is TRBV28, the J gene TRBJ1-1, with TRBD1 matching over 9 bases. The CDR3 is 14 amino acids. Looked up from germline, CDR1 is MDHEN and CDR2 is SYDVKM. V lost 3 bases and J lost 4; bases outside the gene matches: 3. The CDR3 nucleotides read TGTGCCAGCAGTTTGGGACAGGGTATCACTGAAGCTTTCTTT. This sequence encodes CASSLGQGITEAFF. The variable domain in full, completed from reference TRBV28 and TRBJ1-1, reads DVKVTQSSRYLVKRTGEKVFLECVQDMDHENMFWYRQDPGLGLRLIYFSYDVKMKEKGDIPEGYSVSREKKERFSLILESASTNQTSMYLCASSLGQGITEAFFGQGTRLTVV.

V gene TRBV7-8 combines with J gene TRBJ1-1; 10 bases align to TRBD1. The CDR3 contains 17 residues. The J segment lost 0 bases and the V segment lost 4 bases, leaving 8 bases of the junction unmatched. The germline V gene encodes CDR1 SGHVS and CDR2 FQNEAQ. The CDR3 DNA reads as TGTGCCAGCAGCTATCTAGGGGACAGGGGATTGAACACTGAAGCTTTCTTT. Translation: CASSYLGDRGLNTEAFF.

The chain couples TRBV5-1 to TRBJ1-1; TRBD1 matches 9 bases. The V gene end was trimmed by 2 bases and the J gene end by 3 bases; junction bases not matched to a gene: 2. The germline CDR1 and CDR2 sequences are SGHRS and YFSETQ. The CDR3 has 14 residues. CDR3 sequence: CASSLDRGDTEAFF. The CDR3 DNA is TGCGCCAGCAGCTTAGACAGGGGGGACACTGAAGCTTTCTTT.

This chain joins TRBV7-8 and TRBJ2-7; perhaps TRBD2 as D (6 bases). This CDR3 has 12 amino acids. Germline assignment: CDR1 SGHVS and CDR2 FQNEAQ. V was shortened by 4 bases and J by 4 bases, with 8 bases between the two germline ends. CDR3 sequence: CASSSREYEQYF. The CDR3 DNA reads TGTGCCAGCAGCTCCCGGGAGTACGAGCAGTACTTC.

The CDR3 DNA reads TGTGCCAGCAGCCAAGAACTACTAGCGGGAGGTAATAAGCGCAAAAACATTCAGTACTTC. It translates to CASSQELLAGGNKRKNIQYF. The chain employs TRBV4-2 and TRBJ2-4; 12 nucleotides match TRBD2. CDR3 size: 20 residues. J gave up 3 bases and V 0 bases, and 12 bases lay outside the gene matches. Germline CDR1 reads LGHNA; CDR2 reads YNFKEQ.

The V call is TRBV19, the J call TRBJ1-5; unclear D gene. Germline V gives CDR1 LNHDA, CDR2 SQIVND (reference sequence). The CDR3 contains 13 residues. The V and J ends lost 8 bases and 6 bases respectively, with 14 bases between them. The CDR3 spells CASGPSTGQPQHF. CDR3 nucleotides: TGTGCCAGTGGCCCATCGACGGGTCAGCCCCAGCATTTT.

The rearrangement joins TRBV5-1 to TRBJ2-1, with 14 bases that match TRBD2. The CDR3 consists of 18 residues. J was trimmed by 7 bases and V by 0 bases; bases with no gene match: 9. Germline values: CDR1 SGHRS, CDR2 YFSETQ. CDR3 protein: CASSLGPGLAGVSNEQFF. The DNA for the CDR3 is TGCGCCAGCAGCTTGGGGCCGGGACTAGCGGGAGTGTCGAATGAGCAGTTCTTC.

The chain joins TRBV4-1 to TRBJ1-4; D remains ambiguous. Looked up from germline, CDR1 is MGHRA and CDR2 is YSYEKL. The ends were cut back, 5 bases at V and 3 bases at J, with 16 bases in the middle. The CDR3 length is 16 residues. DNA of the CDR3: TGCGCCAGCAGCACGGGCCTCATGGGAGCTAATGAAAAACTGTTTTTT. It translates to CASSTGLMGANEKLFF.

The chain combines TRBV7-9 with TRBJ2-7; tentative D call: TRBD2 (6 bases). Germline-derived CDR1 and CDR2 are SEHNR and FQNEAQ (reference sequence). The CDR3 loop spans 15 amino acids. V lost 1 base, J lost 1 base, and 11 bases lay in between. CDR3 protein: CASSLGSGRSYEQYF. DNA of the CDR3: TGTGCCAGCAGCTTAGGCTCAGGGAGGTCCTACGAGCAGTACTTC.

This rearrangement joins TRBV11-2 to TRBJ2-7; perhaps TRBD2 as D (7 bases). The CDR3 is made up of 14 amino acids. Germline lookup yields CDR1 SGHAT and CDR2 FQNNGV. Trimming stripped 5 bases from V and 4 bases from J, with 15 bases between. CDR3 sequence: CASSRGRANYEQYF. The DNA of the CDR3 is TGTGCCAGCAGCAGGGGGAGGGCTAATTACGAGCAGTACTTC. Full variable domain (rest looked up from reference TRBV11-2 and TRBJ2-7): EAGVAQSPRYKIIEKRQSVAFWCNPISGHATLYWYQQILGQGPKLLIQFQNNGVVDDSQLPKDRFSAERLKGVDSTLKIQPAKLEDSAVYLCASSRGRANYEQYFGPGTRLTVT.

The chain links TRBV25-1 to TRBJ1-1; TRBD1 agrees at 7 bases. CDR3 size: 15 residues. Losses at the gene ends were 4 bases for V and 1 base for J; bases not matched to a gene: 6. Per the germline V gene, CDR1 is MGHDK and CDR2 is SYGVNS. CDR3 loop: CASSVDRVGNTEAFF. DNA of the CDR3: TGTGCCAGCAGTGTCGACAGGGTCGGGAACACTGAAGCTTTCTTT.

The chain is built from TRBV29-1 and TRBJ2-1; perhaps TRBD1 as D (5 bases). Germline loops: CDR1 SQVTM, CDR2 ANQGSEA. The V end lost 0 bases, the J end lost 6 bases, and 6 bases lay between the germline ends. This CDR3 comprises 12 residues. The CDR3 sequence: CSVEDRVNEQFF. CDR3 sequence (DNA): TGCAGCGTTGAAGACAGGGTCAATGAGCAGTTCTTC.

This chain links TRBV25-1 with TRBJ2-7; 7 bases map to TRBD1. Germline V gene lookup returns CDR1 MGHDK and CDR2 SYGVNS. Germline trimming cut 6 bases from V and 4 bases from J; bases unmatched to any gene: 15. This CDR3 has 16 residues. The CDR3 DNA follows: TGTGCCAGCAGGAGGTGGGTAGGGGGCTGTCGATACGAGCAGTACTTC. It translates to CASRRWVGGCRYEQYF.

This chain connects TRBV28 to TRBJ2-3, with D tentatively TRBD2 (5 bases). The V end was cut by 6 bases, the J end by 2 bases, with 15 bases between. CDR1 and CDR2 from the germline V gene are MDHEN and SYDVKM. The CDR3 has 15 residues. The CDR3 region is CASSLRSEITDTQYF. CDR3 DNA sequence: TGTGCCAGCAGCCTCCGTAGCGAAATCACAGATACGCAGTATTTT.

The J gene is TRBJ2-7, the V gene TRBV7-3, with D hard to call. Germline V CDR1 and CDR2: SGHTA, FQGTGA. Trimming left V 1 base short and J 0 bases short, with 13 bases between. CDR3 length equals 16 residues. For the CDR3, the DNA is TGTGCCAGCAGCTTAAGGTTTTGGTTTAGCTCCTACGAGCAGTACTTC. It codes for CASSLRFWFSSYEQYF.

The V and J genes are TRBV9 and TRBJ2-7; a possible D gene is TRBD2 (6 bases). This CDR3 contains 14 residues. The germline CDR1 and CDR2 sequences are SGDLS and YYNGEE. Trimming pared 4 bases from V and 3 bases from J, leaving 14 bases between. The CDR3, as DNA: TGTGCCAGCAGCATTAGCGGATCATTCTACGAGCAGTACTTC. It codes for CASSISGSFYEQYF.

V is TRBV6-6 and J is TRBJ1-4; no clear D. Germline V gives CDR1 MNHNY, CDR2 SVGAGI (reference sequence). The CDR3 has 13 residues. The ends were cut back, 4 bases at V and 7 bases at J, with 10 bases in the middle. CDR3 amino acids: CASSFISGEKLFF. The CDR3 nucleotides read TGTGCCAGCAGTTTCATCAGCGGTGAAAAACTGTTTTTT.

This clone is a singleton in its sample. Germline is not matched at one junction end, which may reflect a read error. The CDR3 bases are TGTGCCTGGAGCAAACGGCGGGAAACGGGCTATGGCTACCCCTTC. Protein sequence: CAWSKRRETGYGYPF. The rearrangement uses TRBV30 and TRBJ1-2; D gene ambiguous. The CDR3 length is 15 residues. The V gene's germline CDR1 is GTSNPN and CDR2 SVGIG (reference sequence). Using reference TRBV30 and TRBJ1-2 for the parts outside the CDR3, the full variable domain is SQTIHQWPATLVQPVGSPLSLECTVEGTSNPNLYWYRQAAGRGLQLLFYSVGIGQISSEVPQNLSASRPQDRQFILSSKKLLLSDSGFYLCAWSKRRETGYGYPFGSGTRLTVV.

The chain uses TRBV7-3 and TRBJ2-3; 12 nucleotides align to TRBD1. Germline V gene sequence: CDR1 SGHTA, CDR2 FQGTGA. V lost 0 bases, J lost 6 bases, and 4 bases stayed unmatched. The CDR3 extends over 16 amino acids. The CDR3 is CASSLTGQGASDTQYF. CDR3 DNA: TGTGCCAGCAGCTTAACGGGACAGGGGGCGTCGGATACGCAGTATTTT.